This TCR beta chain was retrieved from a study of long-term antiretroviral therapy in people with HIV. The wider study: Samples collected earliest predate the 2015 immediate-ART recommendation by about a decade. Broader study findings: Narrower CDR3 length ranges marked HIV repertoires relative to controls. Blood was collected between about 2003 and 2018, possibly under older ART regimens.

They ran version v3.0 of the immunoSEQ assay at survey level. Method: immunoSEQ multiplex PCR; TCRdb's copy keeps in-frame clones and lacks some. This sample yields approximately 17,000 clones, of which around 84% are seen a single time; 4% to 5% belongs to the top ten. Trimming cost V 0 bases and J 5 bases; bases outside gene matches: 11. From germline, CDR1 is SGDLS and CDR2 YYNGEE. This CDR3 spans 17 amino acids. From each donor, at least one pre-ART PBMC sample and at least two post-ART PBMC samples were obtained. Notes on this clone: The antigen remains unidentified.

The chain has TRBV9 and TRBJ2-7, with 10 bases lining up with TRBD2. The source material was unsorted PBMCs, sampled 0.1 years before starting antiretroviral therapy. The TCR comes from a man aged 18 to 29 with HIV. The CDR3 reads CASSVVGFPSGSDEQYF. In DNA, the CDR3 is TGTGCCAGCAGCGTAGTAGGGTTCCCTAGCGGGAGCGACGAGCAGTACTTC.